The T cell receptor beta chain described here comes from a study of T-cell reconstitution after alpha-beta-depleted transplantation in children. Study-wide results and caveats: Expanded clones from the graft, numbering several hundred, reportedly supplied alpha-beta T cells about two months after transplant. T-cell numbers and diversity one year post-transplant derived largely from freshly generated T cells.

The germline V gene has CDR1 LGHNT and CDR2 FRNRAP. Trimming shortened V by 0 bases and J by 6 bases, and 14 bases separated the two germline ends. There are 15 residues in the CDR3. This clonotype was recorded at least ten times. The antigen is undetermined. Library preparation (for TCRbeta) was performed with unique molecular identifiers. TCRdb re-called the PCR reads with MiXCR, one entry per CDR3 protein. The data contain about 120,000 distinct CDR3 sequences, around 23% of them singletons. Sequenced here: PBMCs, mostly from graft donor cells, sampled 180 days after TCRalphabeta/CD19-depleted stem cell transplant. The chain combines TRBV12-5 with TRBJ1-1; D possibly corresponds to TRBD1 (5 bases). This TCR was recovered from a male patient between 2 and 15 years old who had a stem cell transplant for chronic granulomatous disease, so the T cells may come from the graft donor. CDR3 amino acids: CASGLVVGLFAEAFF. DNA of the CDR3: TGTGCTAGTGGTTTGGTAGTGGGGCTATTCGCTGAAGCTTTCTTT.